This is a list of T cell receptor beta chains from one sample in a study of cytomegalovirus exposure and HLA in healthy donors. Generated by immunoSEQ multiplex PCR, the TCRdb table keeps only in-frame clones and is missing some. The table for this sample gives roughly 82,000 clones. Sequences were obtained from PBMCs. The receptors shown here come from a woman in her fifties or sixties in good health and CMV-seronegative. Each CDR3 is given with its conserved first and last residue. The order of the fields is J gene, V gene, CDR3 protein.

>TRBJ2-5|TRBV19
CASSGADRGVTQYF
>TRBJ2-2|TRBV10-3
CAISESNVGGTGELFF
>TRBJ2-6|TRBV11-2
CASSPQWGPFSGANVLTF
>TRBJ2-1|TRBV28
CASSFAAGRAGRPYNEQFF
>TRBJ2-3|TRBV28
CASSSPAVGSGTDTQYF
>TRBJ1-5|TRBV7-8
CASSPDRDQPQHF
>TRBJ2-3|TRBV11-2
CASSSLAGGGTDTQYF
>TRBJ1-1|TRBV29-1
CSGGQMNTEAFF
>TRBJ2-1|TRBV19
CASRATGLNEQFF
>TRBJ1-5|TRBV6-6
CASSDSDYNQPQHF
>TRBJ2-5|TRBV19
CASSLTATGAALETQYF
>TRBJ1-4|TRBV4-3
CASSLYRGTNEKLFF
>TRBJ2-2|TRBV11-2
CASSLAPGAGGNTGELFF
>TRBJ1-3|TRBV9
CASSADRRGSGNTIYF
>TRBJ2-5|TRBV5-4
CASSLGTVQETQYF
>TRBJ1-4|TRBV7-9
CASSSQGANEKLFF
>TRBJ1-3|TRBV5-1
CASSLVPGSGNTIYF
>TRBJ1-2|TRBV25-1
CASSGNYGYTF
>TRBJ2-5|TRBV6-5
CASRGGTGGRETQYF
>TRBJ2-3|TRBV6-5
CASSYGQLSTDTQYF
>TRBJ2-7|TRBV18
CASSTSYEQYF
>TRBJ2-3|TRBV19
CASSIGGGLTDTQYF
>TRBJ1-2|TRBV7-9
CASSSPVPGGYGYTF
>TRBJ2-3|TRBV11-2
CASSSTPRTGGPTDTQYF